The 3 T cell receptor beta chains given below trace back to one sample, sequenced in a study of cytomegalovirus exposure and HLA in healthy donors. The PCR ran on 60 Vbeta and 13 Jbeta primers. TCRdb's copy holds only in-frame clones and misses some; the assay was immunoSEQ multiplex PCR. The sample has some 23,000 clones. Sequences were obtained from PBMCs. These receptors were obtained from a male donor in good health and CMV-seropositive.

This chain connects TRBV11-1 to TRBJ2-7; D may be TRBD1 (5 bases). With 3 bases removed from V and 5 bases from J, the gap between germline ends came to 17 bases. The CDR3 is 15 residues long. Germline CDR1 is SGHAT and CDR2 is FQDESV (reference sequence). For the CDR3, the DNA is TGTGCCAGCAGCTTGGGGCATTCCAAGACTGACGAGCAGTACTTC. It codes for CASSLGHSKTDEQYF. Full variable domain (outside the CDR3, taken from reference TRBV11-1 and TRBJ2-7): EAEVAQSPRYKITEKSQAVAFWCDPISGHATLYWYRQILGQGPELLVQFQDESVVDDSQLPKDRFSAERLKGVDSTLKIQPAELGDSAMYLCASSLGHSKTDEQYFGPGTRLTVT.

As regards this clone: One junction end does not reproduce the germline sequence, and a read error may be involved. The V call is TRBV30, the J call TRBJ1-2; no clear D. The CDR3 is 11 residues long. The V gene's germline CDR1 is GTSNPN and CDR2 SVGIG (reference sequence). In DNA, the CDR3 is TGTGCCTGGGGCGGGAACTACGGCTACACCTTC. Protein product: CAWGGNYGYTF. The whole variable domain, filled in from reference TRBV30 and TRBJ1-2, reads SQTIHQWPATLVQPVGSPLSLECTVEGTSNPNLYWYRQAAGRGLQLLFYSVGIGQISSEVPQNLSASRPQDRQFILSSKKLLLSDSGFYLCAWGGNYGYTFGSGTRLTVV.

The V gene is TRBV4-2, the J gene TRBJ2-2; a weak D match, TRBD2 (5 bases). The ends were cut back, 4 bases at V and 5 bases at J, with 17 bases in the middle. The CDR3 length is 16 residues. The V gene's germline CDR1 is LGHNA and CDR2 YNFKEQ. CDR3 amino acids: CASSLSREYLTGELFF. The CDR3 region has the DNA TGTGCCAGCAGCCTCTCAAGGGAGTATTTAACCGGGGAGCTGTTTTTT.